This is a list of T cell receptor beta chains from one sample in a study of human T cells and chemical hapten exposure. Using its own MiXCR run on the RACE reads, TCRdb lists one record per CDR3 protein. Here the sample spans about 39,000 distinct CDR3 sequences, roughly 13% being singletons. The sample was whole blood, taken in connection with sensitization to the hapten diphenylcyclopropenone (DPC). These receptors all come from a woman aged 40 to 49 with alopecia areata. Some clones in this sample may be carry-over from other donors' samples. Each CDR3 is given with its conserved first and last residue. D genes are given only for firm matches. The size field is filled for only some rows; it gives once, few, many or a size class.

len	d_gene	j_gene	abundance	v_gene	CDR3nt	CDR3aa
11	-	TRBJ2-7	-	TRBV6-5	TGTGCCACCCTTACCCCCTACGAGCAGTACTTC	CATLTPYEQYF
18	-	TRBJ1-5	-	TRBV4-1	TGCGCCAGCAGCCAAGTGGGCAGAGGAGGGATGGGCAATCAGCCCCAGCATTTT	CASSQVGRGGMGNQPQHF
17	-	TRBJ1-3	once	TRBV9	TGTGCCAGCAGCGTCAGAGGTTCAGACAATTCTGGAAACACCATATATTTT	CASSVRGSDNSGNTIYF
15	TRBD1	TRBJ1-2	many	TRBV19	TGTGCCAGTAGTATCGGACAGGGGGGAATCTATGGCTACACCTTC	CASSIGQGGIYGYTF
16	-	TRBJ2-3	many	TRBV6-5	TGTGCCAGCAGGATCAGTGCGAGGGCCTCGACAGATACGCAGTATTTT	CASRISARASTDTQYF
12	-	TRBJ1-5	-	TRBV10-3	TGTGCCATCAGTGAAGTGTATCAGCCCCAGCATTTT	CAISEVYQPQHF
15	TRBD2	TRBJ2-1	many	TRBV19	TGTGCCAGTAGTATTACTAGCGGGAGGATCAATGAGCAGTTCTTC	CASSITSGRINEQFF
9	-	TRBJ1-5	many	TRBV19	TGTGCTAAAAATCAGCCCCAGCATTTT	CAKNQPQHF
12	-	TRBJ2-1	-	TRBV7-2	TGTGCCAGCAGCTTCGGGACAAATGAGCAGTTCTTC	CASSFGTNEQFF
16	-	TRBJ2-1	few	TRBV11-2	TGTGCCAGCAGCTTAGAACTTGGCCCCTCCTACAATGAGCAGTTCTTC	CASSLELGPSYNEQFF
15	-	TRBJ1-6	many	TRBV7-2	TGTGCCAGCAGCTTAGGAAGGTCAGGCCGCGCACCCCTCCACTTT	CASSLGRSGRAPLHF
18	TRBD2	TRBJ2-1	once	TRBV6-2/TRBV6-3	TGTGCCAGCAGTCCTCTTAGCGGGAGGGCCCCGGGTTACGATGAGCAGTTCTTC	CASSPLSGRAPGYDEQFF
15	TRBD1	TRBJ1-1	many	TRBV18	TGTGCCAGCTCACCAGGCCCCAGGGGGGGGACTGAAGCTTTCTTT	CASSPGPRGGTEAFF
14	-	TRBJ2-2	many	TRBV28	TGTGCCAGCAGTTTACCGAGGTCCCCCGGGGAGCTGTTTTTT	CASSLPRSPGELFF
15	-	TRBJ1-2	many	TRBV6-5	TGTGCCAGCAGTTACTCGAGTAAAACCGGCTATGGCTACACCTTC	CASSYSSKTGYGYTF
13	-	TRBJ1-3	many	TRBV3-1	TGTGCCAGCAGCCGCGAGGGGGAAAACACCATATATTTT	CASSREGENTIYF
16	-	TRBJ2-5	many	TRBV18	TGTGCCAGCTCTGAGACATCCCAGTGGGCTCGAGAGACCCAGTACTTC	CASSETSQWARETQYF
13	TRBD2	TRBJ2-3	few	TRBV10-1	TGCGCCAGCAGTGACGGGGGGGTAGATACGCAGTATTTT	CASSDGGVDTQYF
13	-	TRBJ1-1	many	TRBV29-1	TGCAGCGTTGAGAGGGGGGAGGGGACTGAAGCTTTCTTT	CSVERGEGTEAFF
12	-	TRBJ1-1	-	TRBV3-1	TGTGCCAGCAGCCCCTCGGCGTCTGAAGCTTTCTTT	CASSPSASEAFF
15	-	TRBJ2-5	many	TRBV5-6	TGTGCCAGCAGTTCCATCCAGGGCAATAAAGAGACCCAGTACTTC	CASSSIQGNKETQYF
14	TRBD2	TRBJ2-7	many	TRBV27	TGTGCCAGCGCCGGGGGGTATCCTCCCTACGAGCAGTACTTC	CASAGGYPPYEQYF